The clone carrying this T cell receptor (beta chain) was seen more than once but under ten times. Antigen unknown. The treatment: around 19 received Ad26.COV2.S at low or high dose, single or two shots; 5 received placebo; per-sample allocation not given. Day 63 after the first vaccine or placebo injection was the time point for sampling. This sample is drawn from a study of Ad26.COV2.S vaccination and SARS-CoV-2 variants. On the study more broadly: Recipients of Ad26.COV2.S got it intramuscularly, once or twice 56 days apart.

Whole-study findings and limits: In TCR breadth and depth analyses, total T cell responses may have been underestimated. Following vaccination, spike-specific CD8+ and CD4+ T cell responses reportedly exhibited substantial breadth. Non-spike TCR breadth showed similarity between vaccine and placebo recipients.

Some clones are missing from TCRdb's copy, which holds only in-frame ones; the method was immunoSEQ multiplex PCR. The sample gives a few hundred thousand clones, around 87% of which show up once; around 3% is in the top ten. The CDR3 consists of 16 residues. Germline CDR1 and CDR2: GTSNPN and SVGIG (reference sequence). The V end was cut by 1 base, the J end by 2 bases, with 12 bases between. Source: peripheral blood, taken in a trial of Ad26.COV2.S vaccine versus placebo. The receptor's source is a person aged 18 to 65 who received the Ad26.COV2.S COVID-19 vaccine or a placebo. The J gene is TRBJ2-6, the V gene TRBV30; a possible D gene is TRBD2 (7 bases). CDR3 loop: CAWSEGGAAGANVLTF. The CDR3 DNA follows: TGTGCCTGGAGTGAAGGGGGGGCCGCTGGGGCCAACGTCCTGACTTTC.